The source of this TCR beta chain is a study of blood T cell repertoires in COVID-19. Study-level information: Donors in the United States, Italy and Spain gave samples during acute or convalescent COVID-19.

Authors' analysis steps: Scientists estimated how many nucleated cells there were by amplifying reference gene primers. The repertoire was sequenced with immunoSEQ multiplex PCR; TCRdb's copy has only in-frame clones and lacks some. V and J calls and clone size follow that table, whereas D and trimming were derived from the DNA. The sample lists under 300,000 clones, just over 85% occurring once. The sequence came from a man aged 25 to 40 who had recovered from COVID-19. Sequenced: peripheral blood.

The CDR3, as DNA: TGTGCCAGCAGCTTAGTCGGAGATACGCAGTATTTT. This sequence encodes CASSLVGDTQYF. The rearrangement links TRBV11-3 to TRBJ2-3; D remains unclear. The CDR3 has 12 residues. Germline V lookup: CDR1 SGHNT, CDR2 YENEEA. The germline V and J ends were trimmed by 1 base and 5 bases, with 4 bases remaining between them.